This TCR beta chain was captured in a study of metastatic and nonmetastatic thyroid tumors. For the study at large: Where malignant and benign thyroid patients were concerned, repertoires were compared across blood and tumor or nodule tissue.

Not a single patient had been given any form of treatment at any point before undergoing thyroid surgery. Germline V gene sequence: CDR1 LGHDT, CDR2 YNNKEL (reference sequence). The CDR3 sequence is 15 residues long. Trimming at V came to 7 bases and at J to 1 base, leaving 6 bases not matched to a gene. As originally analysed: Differences in CDR3 between clinicopathological groups were drawn on to build a classifier intended to discriminate distant-metastatic papillary thyroid cancer patients. TCRdb re-called the PCR reads with MiXCR. TCRdb's processing, not the study's, gives the V and J calls here. The sample includes some 20,000 clones, just over 35% of them seen just once.

The source is a female donor with papillary thyroid cancer or a benign thyroid nodule (not recorded which). Some clones in this sample may be carry-over from other donors' samples. The sample was tumor tissue. V and J are TRBV3-1 and TRBJ2-7; TRBD2 matches at 11 bases. The CDR3 nucleotides read TGTGCCAGCACCTCAGGACTAGCGGGTTCCTACGAGCAGTACTTC. Translating it yields CASTSGLAGSYEQYF.